These 30 T cell receptor beta chains came from one sample sequenced in a study of monozygotic twins with inflammatory bowel disease. From the 5' RACE reads, TCRdb lists one entry per CDR3 protein and no DNA. This sample carries 420,000 or so distinct CDR3 sequences, with approximately 2.3% going to the ten biggest clones. Input material: blood. The receptors come from a human donor with ulcerative colitis or Crohn's disease, or a healthy co-twin of an affected twin (not recorded which).

The rearrangement uses TRBV6-5 and TRBJ2-7; TCRdb selects TRBD2, and the lack of DNA leaves this call unchecked. CDR3 length equals 16 residues. Germline V gene lookup returns CDR1 MNHEY and CDR2 SVGAGI. The chain's CDR3 is CASSYLPGGGFYEQYF.

This chain links TRBV29-1 with TRBJ2-7. The CDR3 spans 12 residues. Germline CDR1 and CDR2: SQVTM and ANQGSEA. The chain's CDR3 is CSVVAENYEQYF.

The chain's CDR3 is CSVFGGHGYTF. The V gene is TRBV29-1, the J gene TRBJ1-2; TCRdb proposes TRBD1, but this gene call is untestable without DNA. CDR1 is SQVTM and CDR2 is ANQGSEA in the germline V gene. CDR3 size: 11 residues.

The chain employs TRBV20-1 and TRBJ2-7; as DNA is missing, the TRBD1 call by TCRdb cannot be tested. The CDR3 runs 14 residues. CDR1 is DFQATT and CDR2 is SNEGSKA in the germline V gene (reference sequence). The CDR3 loop reads CSANRDWEVEEQYF.

The V and J genes are TRBV10-3 and TRBJ1-2; TCRdb selects TRBD1, and the lack of DNA leaves this call unchecked. CDR3 size: 15 residues. Germline CDR1 is ENHRY and CDR2 is SYGVKD. The CDR3 sequence is CAISEVTGAVGGYTF.

V gene TRBV20-1 combines with J gene TRBJ2-1. From germline, CDR1 is DFQATT and CDR2 SNEGSKA (reference sequence). CDR3 length: 12 amino acids. CDR3 amino acids: CSALSQINEQFF.

The V gene is TRBV19, the J gene TRBJ1-5; absent DNA, TCRdb's TRBD1 call cannot be checked. The CDR3 has 14 residues. Germline-derived CDR1 and CDR2 are LNHDA and SQIVND (reference sequence). CDR3 in amino acids: CASSTQQGAQPQHF.

V usage is TRBV20-1 and J usage is TRBJ2-7; TCRdb's D gene call, TRBD1, goes unchecked for lack of DNA. This CDR3 contains 15 residues. Germline V gene sequence: CDR1 DFQATT, CDR2 SNEGSKA (reference sequence). The CDR3 here is CSGDRTPTSTYEQYF.

This chain joins TRBV29-1 and TRBJ2-7; the D call of TRBD2 rests on TCRdb alone, since no DNA is present to check it. The length of the CDR3 is 14 residues. Germline assignment: CDR1 SQVTM and CDR2 ANQGSEA. Here the CDR3 reads CSVDPSGSSYEQYF.

This CDR3 reads CASSQDPGTEAFF. The chain combines TRBV3-1 with TRBJ1-1. CDR3 length: 13 amino acids. Germline assignment: CDR1 LGHDT and CDR2 YNNKEL (reference sequence).

This chain joins TRBV29-1 and TRBJ2-2. CDR1 and CDR2 (germline): SQVTM, ANQGSEA. This CDR3 contains 12 residues. This CDR3 reads CSVEDVTGELFF.

The chain joins TRBV29-1 to TRBJ2-1. Germline CDR1 and CDR2: SQVTM and ANQGSEA. The CDR3 contains 15 residues. The CDR3 loop is CSGEGLGSSYNEQFF.

The chain employs TRBV18 and TRBJ1-1; without DNA, the TCRdb call of TRBD1 cannot be checked. Germline V gives CDR1 KGHSH, CDR2 LQKENI. CDR3 size: 15 residues. CDR3 loop: CASSPSRDRVPEAFF.

The chain uses TRBV25-1 and TRBJ2-5; checking the TCRdb D call of TRBD2 is not possible without DNA. CDR1 and CDR2 from the germline V gene are MGHDK and SYGVNS. There are 16 residues in the CDR3. Here the CDR3 reads CASSDPILAGVETQYF. The whole variable domain, remainder taken from reference TRBV25-1 and TRBJ2-5, is EADIYQTPRYLVIGTGKKITLECSQTMGHDKMYWYQQDPGMELHLIHYSYGVNSTEKGDLSSESTVSRIRTEHFPLTLESARPSHTSQYLCASSDPILAGVETQYFGPGTRLLVL.

The rearrangement links TRBV9 to TRBJ2-2; TCRdb outputs TRBD2, but without DNA this stays unchecked. This CDR3 region has 18 residues. Looked up from germline, CDR1 is SGDLS and CDR2 is YYNGEE. This CDR3 reads CASSVVAGGPGGTGELFF.

The rearrangement links TRBV7-3 to TRBJ2-3; TCRdb designates TRBD1, a call that cannot be tested without DNA. CDR1 is SGHTA and CDR2 is FQGTGA in the germline V gene. This CDR3 spans 15 amino acids. CDR3 in amino acids: CASSPGHFSTDTQYF.

The CDR3 sequence is CASSQDSHVAEQYF. The chain links TRBV3-1 to TRBJ2-7. The CDR3 contains 14 residues. Germline CDR1 is LGHDT and CDR2 is YNNKEL (reference sequence).

The rearrangement joins TRBV12-3 or TRBV12-4 to TRBJ1-2. The CDR3 contains 13 residues. The CDR3 reads CASSLQPNYGYTF.

The J gene is TRBJ1-1, the V gene TRBV20-1. Germline V gives CDR1 DFQATT, CDR2 SNEGSKA (reference sequence). The CDR3 has 13 residues. The CDR3 reads CSARERAGTEAFF.

V and J are TRBV18 and TRBJ2-3. CDR1 and CDR2 from the germline V gene are KGHSH and LQKENI. The CDR3 totals 16 residues. This CDR3 is CASSPKMGGSTDTQYF.

The genes are TRBV20-1 and TRBJ2-1; lacking DNA, the TRBD2 call made by TCRdb goes unchecked. The CDR3 extends over 15 amino acids. Germline CDR1 and CDR2: DFQATT and SNEGSKA (reference sequence). The CDR3 protein is CSARDRAGTYNEQFF.

The V call is TRBV20-1, the J call TRBJ2-7; TCRdb calls TRBD1, which cannot be checked without DNA. In germline, CDR1 is DFQATT, CDR2 SNEGSKA (reference sequence). CDR3 length: 11 amino acids. The CDR3 region is CSAEQGYEQYF.

The J gene is TRBJ1-1, the V gene TRBV13; TCRdb designates TRBD1, a call that cannot be tested without DNA. Germline CDR1 reads PRHDT; CDR2 reads FYEKMQ (reference sequence). CDR3 size: 13 residues. CDR3 sequence reads: CASSLNLQGKAFF.

The rearrangement joins TRBV5-6 to TRBJ1-1; TCRdb picks TRBD1, but there is no DNA to check that call. The CDR3 runs to 14 residues. In germline, CDR1 is SGHDT, CDR2 YYEEEE. The CDR3 region is CASSVRGMDTEAFF.

This rearrangement joins TRBV5-6 to TRBJ1-4; TCRdb calls TRBD1, which cannot be checked without DNA. The CDR3 extends over 14 amino acids. In germline, CDR1 is SGHDT, CDR2 YYEEEE. The CDR3 spells CASSYGQANEKLFF.

The chain links TRBV5-6 to TRBJ2-1; with no DNA, the TCRdb D assignment of TRBD1 cannot be verified. CDR1 and CDR2 from the germline V gene are SGHDT and YYEEEE. There are 15 residues in the CDR3. CDR3 sequence reads: CASSLSGGAPNEQFF. Full variable domain (remainder filled in from reference TRBV5-6 and TRBJ2-1): DAGVTQSPTHLIKTRGQQVTLRCSPKSGHDTVSWYQQALGQGPQFIFQYYEEEERQRGNFPDRFSGHQFPNYSSELNVNALLLGDSALYLCASSLSGGAPNEQFFGPGTRLTVL.

The rearrangement links TRBV5-1 to TRBJ2-5; TCRdb's assignment of TRBD2 cannot be checked, as there is no DNA. This CDR3 is built from 18 residues. Looked up from germline, CDR1 is SGHRS and CDR2 is YFSETQ. The CDR3 sequence is CASSLYAGLAGVQGTQYF.

The CDR3 region is CASQDRKNIQYF. The J gene is TRBJ2-4, the V gene TRBV5-6; checking the TCRdb D call of TRBD1 is not possible without DNA. CDR1 and CDR2 from the germline V gene are SGHDT and YYEEEE. This CDR3 has 12 amino acids. Together with reference TRBV5-6 and TRBJ2-4, the CDR3 gives the full variable domain: DAGVTQSPTHLIKTRGQQVTLRCSPKSGHDTVSWYQQALGQGPQFIFQYYEEEERQRGNFPDRFSGHQFPNYSSELNVNALLLGDSALYLCASQDRKNIQYFGAGTRLSVL.

The chain joins TRBV28 to TRBJ1-6; TCRdb's D gene call, TRBD1, goes unchecked for lack of DNA. The CDR3 contains 12 residues. The germline V gene has CDR1 MDHEN and CDR2 SYDVKM. CDR3: CASRDRNSPLHF. Using reference TRBV28 and TRBJ1-6 for the parts outside the CDR3, the full variable domain is DVKVTQSSRYLVKRTGEKVFLECVQDMDHENMFWYRQDPGLGLRLIYFSYDVKMKEKGDIPEGYSVSREKKERFSLILESASTNQTSMYLCASRDRNSPLHFGNGTRLTVT.

The chain joins TRBV21-1 to TRBJ1-5; absent DNA, TCRdb's TRBD1 call cannot be checked. TRBV21-1 is designated a pseudogene. CDR3 length equals 17 residues. CDR3 in amino acids: CASSINRRDRRAQPQHF.